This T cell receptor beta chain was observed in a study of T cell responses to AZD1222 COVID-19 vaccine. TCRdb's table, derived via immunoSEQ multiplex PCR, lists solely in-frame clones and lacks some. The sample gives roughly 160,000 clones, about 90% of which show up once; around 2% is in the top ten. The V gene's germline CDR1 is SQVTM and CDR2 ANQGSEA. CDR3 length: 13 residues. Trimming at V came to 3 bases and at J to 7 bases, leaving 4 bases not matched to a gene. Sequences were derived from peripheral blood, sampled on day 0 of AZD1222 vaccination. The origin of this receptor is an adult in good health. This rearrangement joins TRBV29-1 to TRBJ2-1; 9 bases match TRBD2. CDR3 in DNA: TGCAGCGTTGAGGCGGGGGGGTGGAATGAGCAGTTCTTC. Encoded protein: CSVEAGGWNEQFF.